This TCR beta chain was identified in a study of blood T cell repertoires in COVID-19 (dated by TCRdb to about 2020). At the level of the whole study: Collaborator samples came from the United States, Italy and Spain and covered acute and convalescent phases of COVID-19. Sample metadata almost always included a de-identified subject ID, COVID-19 status, age in years and sex. A freely available public database, intended as a resource for researchers studying the immune response to SARS-CoV-2, is where the repertoires were released. Deeply sampled blood TCRbeta repertoires from subjects exposed to, actively infected with, or recovered from COVID-19 were included in the dataset. Where HLA class I and class II types were available, the types were taken from metadata supplied by the sample provider, not from assay-based typing. The prospective study material was composed of cDNA or gDNA derived from T cells, B-cell-depleted T cells, or PBMCs. The samples were drawn from the first 160 participants of the ongoing ImmuneRACE study and from 1,254 subjects provided by 6 global collaborators. What the study reported, not specific to this receptor: Clinical and demographic metadata were provided uncurated, with the amount varying by source and participant.

The germline V gene encodes CDR1 SNHLY and CDR2 FYNNEI. The CDR3 sequence holds 13 residues, the cysteine and phenylalanine included. Only the CDR3 region is kept as DNA, spanning 39 bases read in frame from base 1. Ends trimmed: V by 5 bases, J by 5 bases; bases unmatched to a gene: 2. In the prospective study, participants were roughly 18 to 95 years old, resided in about two dozen geographic areas of the United States, and were enrolled through a virtual design. In the prospective study, participants were assigned to cohorts based on the clinical history participants reported in a screening survey and a study questionnaire. In the prospective study, whole blood, serum and a nasopharyngeal or oropharyngeal swab were collected from each participant by mobile phlebotomists. Additional blood draws and questionnaires over an approximately 2-month period could optionally be provided by prospective study participants. Blood samples from the prospective study were shipped frozen or at room temperature prior to DNA extraction.

With respect to this clone: Its antigen target is currently unknown. Base qualities were left out, and no much larger clone turns up one base away. This CDR3 is also generated by other DNA sequences in the sample.

TCRbeta CDR3 regions were amplified from genomic DNA by means of the immunoSEQ Assay, a bias-controlled multiplex PCR. On the authors' methods: The number of nucleated cells in each sample was estimated from the amplification of reference gene primers within the assay. To quantify the absolute abundance of each unique TCRbeta CDR3 rearrangement, sequence reads were collapsed and filtered. For each sample, productive Simpson clonality was calculated as the square root of Simpson's diversity index over productive rearrangements. Entries here come from immuneACCESS through TCRdb and include only in-frame sequences with V and J called. Some clones fail to appear in such tables; in the studies checked, an unresolved V gene covers under half of the shortfall, and the cause of the remainder is unknown. V, J and clone size are those of that table, while D and trimming were read from the DNA. Here the sample has roughly 250,000 clones; about nine tenths occur a single time. The ten largest make up over 2% of the sample.

This clonotype was obtained from a woman in her thirties or forties with acute COVID-19. This chain joins TRBV2 to TRBJ2-2; TRBD1 matches 7 bases in the middle. The sample consisted of PBMCs or T cells enriched from blood (not recorded which). The bases read TGTGCCAGCAGTTCACAGGGGACCGGGGAGCTGTTTTTT. This encodes CASSSQGTGELFF.